These 24 T cell receptor beta chains were sequenced from one sample in a study of shared T cell receptors in the human thymus. Sequencing was performed with immunoSEQ multiplex PCR; in TCRdb, only in-frame clones are kept and a portion is missing. The sample holds just under 550,000 clones, 78% seen once. These sequences were also reported in another study, on human thymus T cells.

Source material: thymocytes. Receptors were obtained from a boy under two years old with a congenital heart defect.

The chain recombines TRBV4-3 with TRBJ2-2; 8 bases are shared with TRBD1. This CDR3 has 17 amino acids. Germline V gene sequence: CDR1 LGHNA, CDR2 YSLEER. V dropped 0 bases and J dropped 4; count of bases not matched to a gene: 7. CDR3 DNA sequence: TGCGCCAGCAGCCAAGACCAGGACAGGGAGATCACCGGGGAGCTGTTTTTT. Protein sequence: CASSQDQDREITGELFF.

The chain carries TRBV4-1 and TRBJ2-7; D remains ambiguous. This CDR3 contains 13 residues. Looked up from germline, CDR1 is MGHRA and CDR2 is YSYEKL. Trimming stripped 4 bases from V and 5 bases from J, with 12 bases between. The CDR3 nucleotides are TGCGCCAGCAGCCCTCGGATGCGGAACGAGCAGTACTTC. Its translation is CASSPRMRNEQYF.

This chain connects TRBV12-5 to TRBJ2-7, with 12 bases that match TRBD2. The CDR3 sequence is 15 residues long. CDR1 LGHNT and CDR2 FRNRAP come from the germline V gene. J lost 12 bases, V lost 1 base, and 10 bases had no gene match. This CDR3 reads CASGLEGTSGFPRYF. CDR3 sequence (DNA): TGTGCTAGTGGTTTGGAGGGGACTAGCGGGTTCCCTCGGTACTTC.

This chain connects TRBV14 to TRBJ1-2, with a weak D call TRBD1 (5 bases). This CDR3 has 15 residues. Trimming cost V 2 bases and J 4 bases, with 14 bases left between them. Germline V gene sequence: CDR1 SGHDN, CDR2 FVKESK. This CDR3 is CASSQSRENFYGYTF. CDR3 coding DNA: TGTGCCAGCAGCCAAAGCAGGGAAAATTTCTATGGCTACACCTTC.

The chain employs TRBV7-6 and TRBJ2-7; tentatively, D is TRBD2 (6 bases). The CDR3 has 18 residues. Trimming cost V 5 bases and J 0 bases, with 23 bases left between them. Germline V gene lookup returns CDR1 SGHVS and CDR2 FNYEAQ. CDR3 sequence: CASSRGWALTPSSYEQYF. The CDR3 DNA is TGTGCCAGCAGCCGGGGGTGGGCCTTGACCCCCTCCTCCTACGAGCAGTACTTC.

This chain links TRBV28 with TRBJ1-3; a possible D gene is TRBD1 (5 bases). The CDR3 contains 15 residues. The germline gives CDR1 MDHEN, CDR2 SYDVKM. The V end lost 10 bases, the J end lost 4 bases, and 20 bases lay between the germline ends. The CDR3 sequence is CATQDTPLSGNTIYF. CDR3 in DNA: TGTGCCACCCAGGACACTCCTCTCTCAGGAAACACCATATATTTT.

This chain joins TRBV5-1 and TRBJ2-3; no definite D call. V was clipped by 4 bases and J by 1 base, with 10 bases between them. This CDR3 is 14 amino acids long. Looked up from germline, CDR1 is SGHRS and CDR2 is YFSETQ. CDR3 sequence (DNA): TGCGCCAGCAGCCCCTCCTCCGGCACAGATACGCAGTATTTT. It translates to CASSPSSGTDTQYF.

The rearrangement uses TRBV6-5 and TRBJ2-3; no definite D call. Germline V lookup: CDR1 MNHEY, CDR2 SVGAGI. V shed 6 bases and J shed 8 bases, with 9 bases lying between them. This CDR3 has 11 residues. CDR3 coding DNA: TGTGCCAGCAGGGGCCCTGTTACGCAGTATTTT. Translation gives CASRGPVTQYF.

This clone has more than one count but fewer than ten. V usage is TRBV2 and J usage is TRBJ2-1; unclear D gene. Germline lookup yields CDR1 SNHLY and CDR2 FYNNEI. The CDR3 has 13 amino acids. Between the trimmed V and J ends, which lost 7 bases and 2 bases, there was a span of 9 bases. CDR3 bases: TGTGCCAGCATGGCCCCCACCTACAATGAGCAGTTCTTC. Translation gives CASMAPTYNEQFF.

This chain joins TRBV5-4 and TRBJ2-1, with 9 bases identical to TRBD2. This CDR3 contains 19 residues. Losses at the gene ends were 0 bases for V and 0 bases for J; bases not matched to a gene: 10. CDR1 SGHNT and CDR2 YYREEE come from the germline V gene (reference sequence). The DNA for the CDR3 is TGTGCCAGCAGCTTGGCTCGGACTAGCGATCGTCCCTCCTACAATGAGCAGTTCTTC. It translates to CASSLARTSDRPSYNEQFF.

V usage is TRBV25-1 and J usage is TRBJ2-3; no clear D. Trimming removed 4 bases from V and 3 bases from J, with 17 bases in between. This CDR3 region has 16 residues. From germline, CDR1 is MGHDK and CDR2 SYGVNS. CDR3 sequence: CASSGTETPRTDTQYF. CDR3 DNA sequence: TGTGCCAGCAGTGGTACGGAGACCCCGAGGACAGATACGCAGTATTTT.

This clone was picked up one time. This rearrangement joins TRBV27 to TRBJ2-7; no reliable D call. In germline, CDR1 is MNHEY, CDR2 SMNVEV (reference sequence). CDR3 length: 14 amino acids. Trimming left V 6 bases short and J 2 bases short, with 14 bases between. This CDR3 reads CASRPPRKPYEQYF. The CDR3 nucleotides read TGTGCCAGCAGACCCCCCAGAAAACCCTACGAGCAGTACTTC.

This clone has more than one count but fewer than ten. The CDR3 DNA reads as TGCGCCAGCAGCTCCCGGGACAGGGGCCGGTCGTCTGGAAACACCATATATTTT. It encodes CASSSRDRGRSSGNTIYF. J is TRBJ1-3 and V is TRBV5-1; 10 nucleotides match TRBD1. V gave up 3 bases and J gave up 1 base; unmatched junction bases: 10. In germline, CDR1 is SGHRS, CDR2 YFSETQ. CDR3 length: 18 residues.

The rearrangement joins TRBV27 to TRBJ2-7, with D perhaps TRBD2 (6 bases). V lost 0 bases, J lost 7 bases, and 16 bases lay in between. The CDR3 covers 15 residues. CDR1 is MNHEY, CDR2 SMNVEV, per germline (reference sequence). The CDR3 loop reads CASSLSGGSFGEQYF. In DNA, the CDR3 is TGTGCCAGCAGTTTATCAGGAGGGAGTTTCGGGGAGCAGTACTTC.

J is TRBJ2-5 and V is TRBV15, with TRBD2 identical over 12 bases. The assigned J gene may be wrong: the sequence end matches TRBJ2-7 better. The V gene's germline CDR1 is LNHNV and CDR2 YYDKDF (reference sequence). CDR3 length equals 17 residues. DNA for the CDR3: TGTGCCACCAGCAGAGTCCAGACTAGCGGGAGTTGGTACGAGCAGTACTTC. Translated, it gives CATSRVQTSGSWYEQYF.

This sequence joins TRBV4-3 and TRBJ2-1, with 10 bases fitting TRBD2. There are 17 residues in the CDR3. V trimming: 0 bases; J trimming: 10 bases; junction bases outside the gene matches: 12. The V gene's germline CDR1 is LGHNA and CDR2 YSLEER. This CDR3 is CASSQDGEREGRWEQFF. The CDR3 nucleotides read TGCGCCAGCAGCCAAGATGGGGAGCGGGAGGGCCGGTGGGAGCAGTTCTTC.

The chain is built from TRBV7-9 and TRBJ1-3; D is unclear. V dropped 2 bases and J dropped 2 bases, with 13 bases sitting between them. CDR3 length: 16 residues. The germline V gene has CDR1 SEHNR and CDR2 FQNEAQ (reference sequence). This CDR3 reads CASSLLVGPAGNTIYF. In nucleotides, the CDR3 is TGTGCCAGCAGCTTACTTGTGGGCCCGGCTGGAAACACCATATATTTT. Full variable domain (outside the CDR3, taken from reference TRBV7-9 and TRBJ1-3): DTGVSQNPRHKITKRGQNVTFRCDPISEHNRLYWYRQTLGQGPEFLTYFQNEAQLEKSRLLSDRFSAERPKGSFSTLEIQRTEQGDSAMYLCASSLLVGPAGNTIYFGEGSWLTVV.

In its sample, this clone was seen a few times. This chain links TRBV5-6 with TRBJ1-3, with TRBD1 as a possible D gene (5 bases). Germline-derived CDR1 and CDR2 are SGHDT and YYEEEE. V dropped 4 bases and J dropped 1 base, with 12 bases sitting between them. The CDR3 runs 15 residues. The chain's CDR3 is CASSRSKGSGNTIYF. The CDR3 coding sequence is TGTGCCAGCAGCAGGAGTAAGGGGTCTGGAAACACCATATATTTT.

V and J are TRBV9 and TRBJ1-5; no firm D call. CDR3 length: 15 residues. CDR1 SGDLS and CDR2 YYNGEE come from the germline V gene. V was shortened by 0 bases and J by 0 bases, with 7 bases between the two germline ends. In nucleotides, the CDR3 is TGTGCCAGCAGCGTAGGTGCCTATAGCAATCAGCCCCAGCATTTT. Encoded protein: CASSVGAYSNQPQHF.

The count of this clone is one. This sequence joins TRBV27 and TRBJ2-7; TRBD1 is a possible D gene (5 bases). Trimming left V 0 bases short and J 2 bases short, with 14 bases between. Germline loops: CDR1 MNHEY, CDR2 SMNVEV (reference sequence). The CDR3 loop spans 16 amino acids. The CDR3 sequence: CASSLSPSTAAYEQYF. CDR3 nucleotide sequence: TGTGCCAGCAGTTTATCTCCATCGACAGCTGCCTACGAGCAGTACTTC.

V and J are TRBV6-1 and TRBJ2-3; D may be TRBD1 (5 bases). Trimming removed 4 bases at V and 2 bases at J, with 16 bases between. There are 16 residues in the CDR3. Germline values: CDR1 MNHNS, CDR2 SASEGT. CDR3 DNA: TGTGCCAGCAGTGGGGGCAGGGATCTCCTCACAGATACGCAGTATTTT. Protein: CASSGGRDLLTDTQYF.

Concerning this clone itself: Relative to the germline gene, one junction end is altered; a read error may explain this. Distinct nucleotide sequences in the sample also encode this CDR3. The chain is built from TRBV14 and TRBJ2-6, with 9 nucleotides matching TRBD1. Germline loops: CDR1 SGHDN, CDR2 FVKESK. The CDR3 runs to 20 residues. The CDR3 sequence: CASSQSGTGQHTSGANVLTF. CDR3 nucleotide sequence: TGTGCCAGCAGCCAGAGTGGGACAGGGCAACACACCTCTGGGGCCAACGTTCTGACTTTC.

This clone was found a few times. This chain uses TRBV15 with TRBJ2-7, with D perhaps TRBD2 (5 bases). Trimming took 3 bases from V and 1 from J, leaving 16 bases between them. Germline V gene sequence: CDR1 LNHNV, CDR2 YYDKDF (reference sequence). The CDR3 has 16 amino acids. The CDR3 sequence is CATSSGREPLSYEQYF. DNA of the CDR3: TGTGCCACCAGCAGTGGCCGGGAACCCCTATCCTACGAGCAGTACTTC.

CDR3 region: CASSQGSGRNEKLFF. The CDR3 coding sequence is TGTGCCAGCAGCCAAGGCTCAGGGCGTAATGAAAAACTGTTTTTT. The chain couples TRBV14 to TRBJ1-4, with TRBD1 as a possible D gene (5 bases). Germline V gene data show CDR1 as SGHDN and CDR2 as FVKESK. This CDR3 has 15 residues. Trimming removed 1 base from V and 4 bases from J, with 10 bases in between.